The clone carrying this TCR beta chain was seen many times. Antigen specificity is unknown. The data were taken from a study of early T cells in non-severe SARS-CoV-2 infection. The wider study: From unsorted whole blood, bulk RNA was sequenced, and the chains remained unpaired.

Individual cDNA molecules received unique molecular identifiers. Using its own MiXCR run on the 5' RACE reads, TCRdb lists one record per CDR3 protein. The sample lists approximately 66,000 distinct CDR3 sequences, about 13% occurring once. Germline CDR1 and CDR2: SGHNT and YENEEA. The CDR3 runs 16 residues. V was clipped by 1 base and J by 4 bases; unmatched bases: 7. Findings and limits, study-wide: The VDJdb matching leaned toward anti-spike CD8 responses and overlooked private and CD4 specificities.

The sequence derives from an adult who was a healthcare worker with PCR-confirmed SARS-CoV-2 infection or an uninfected control (not recorded which). The rearrangement joins TRBV11-3 to TRBJ2-5; 9 bases are shared with TRBD2. Sequenced: whole blood. The CDR3 sequence is CASSLGTAGGPETQYF. The CDR3 bases are TGTGCCAGCAGCTTAGGGACAGCGGGGGGTCCAGAGACCCAGTACTTC.